What follows are 9 T cell receptor beta chains derived from one specimen sequenced in a study of blood T cells in healthy people across ages. A J-beta primer mix and a sample-barcoded 5' primer were used in a second PCR of roughly 7 to 12 cycles. MiXCR was run by TCRdb on the 5' RACE reads, yielding one entry per CDR3 protein. The sample shows around 1,500,000 distinct CDR3 sequences, 35% to 45% of them seen only once. The sample taken for sequencing was blood. The receptors here all came from a woman aged 18 to 35 in good health.

This clonotype was observed a handful of times. V is TRBV7-2 and J is TRBJ2-2, with 10 bases fitting TRBD2. The CDR3 runs 18 residues. The V gene end was trimmed by 5 bases and the J gene end by 2 bases; junction bases not matched to a gene: 11. CDR1 and CDR2 (germline): SGHTA, FQGNSA. The CDR3 loop reads CASSPSSGLAVNTGELFF. As DNA, the CDR3 is TGTGCCAGCAGCCCTAGTTCCGGACTAGCGGTAAACACCGGGGAGCTGTTTTTT.

V and J are TRBV19 and TRBJ2-7, with 14 positions matching TRBD2. The CDR3 runs 15 residues. V shed 8 bases, J shed 3 bases, and the junction held 6 bases outside the gene matches. Germline CDR1 and CDR2: LNHDA and SQIVND (reference sequence). The CDR3 nucleotides are TGTGCCAGTGGCACCGGGACTAGCGGGAGCTACGAGCAGTACTTC. Residues: CASGTGTSGSYEQYF.

This clonotype came up a few times. The V gene is TRBV15, the J gene TRBJ2-7; D is unresolved. V lost 3 bases, J lost 7 bases, and 19 bases lay in between. The CDR3 loop spans 15 amino acids. Germline V gene sequence: CDR1 LNHNV, CDR2 YYDKDF (reference sequence). This CDR3 reads CATSSGRQRGNEQYF. In nucleotides, the CDR3 is TGTGCCACCAGCAGCGGTCGGCAAAGAGGAAATGAGCAGTACTTC.

J is TRBJ2-3 and V is TRBV30, with a tentative D call TRBD2 (5 bases). Germline CDR1 and CDR2: GTSNPN and SVGIG (reference sequence). This CDR3 has 14 amino acids. V was cut by 2 bases and J by 3 bases, with 12 bases left in between. DNA of the CDR3: TGTGCCTGGAGTTGGCTAGCCTTGACAGATACGCAGTATTTT. Protein product: CAWSWLALTDTQYF.

The V and J genes are TRBV6-5 and TRBJ1-2, with D uncertain. Germline V CDR1 and CDR2: MNHEY, SVGAGI. V lost 0 bases and J 3 bases, leaving 5 bases between the germline ends. The length of the CDR3 is 13 residues. CDR3 nucleotides: TGTGCCAGCAGTTACTCTGTGGACTATGGCTACACCTTC. This encodes CASSYSVDYGYTF.

This clonotype was picked up a small number of times. The chain employs TRBV15 and TRBJ2-3; 7 nucleotides agree with TRBD2. CDR1 and CDR2 (germline): LNHNV, YYDKDF (reference sequence). The length of the CDR3 is 15 residues. V dropped 0 bases and J dropped 4; count of bases not matched to a gene: 4. The CDR3 DNA is TGTGCCACCAGCAGAGATCGGGGGGTCCCAGATACGCAGTATTTT. Translated, it gives CATSRDRGVPDTQYF.

This clonotype was counted between two and nine times. V and J are TRBV29-1 and TRBJ2-1; TRBD2 matches 12 bases. The CDR3 is 13 residues long. Germline V CDR1 and CDR2: SQVTM, ANQGSEA. CDR3 sequence: CSLRLAGADEQFF. The DNA of the CDR3 is TGCAGTCTGAGACTAGCGGGAGCGGATGAGCAGTTCTTC.

The chain uses TRBV6-6 and TRBJ2-7; the match to TRBD2 covers 7 bases. The CDR3 totals 17 residues. The V and J ends lost 2 bases and 7 bases, in that order; junction bases with no gene match: 17. Germline V lookup: CDR1 MNHNY, CDR2 SVGAGI (reference sequence). CDR3 sequence (DNA): TGTGCCAGCAGTTACGGGGCTAGCGGCACTTCCTACAATGAGCAGTACTTC. This gives the protein CASSYGASGTSYNEQYF.

This clonotype occurred a few times. V and J are TRBV11-2 and TRBJ2-7; 10 positions match TRBD2. The germline V gene encodes CDR1 SGHAT and CDR2 FQNNGV. V trimming: 4 bases; J trimming: 5 bases; junction bases outside the gene matches: 8. The CDR3 is 15 residues long. The CDR3 bases are TGTGCCAGCAGCTCCGGGACTAGCGAGTCCCACGAGCAGTACTTC. Protein: CASSSGTSESHEQYF.